This entry describes one TCR beta chain. This sample is drawn from a study of T cell changes during pregnancy in multiple sclerosis. Some clones are missing from TCRdb's copy, which holds only in-frame ones; the method was immunoSEQ multiplex PCR. The profile covers roughly 83,000 clones, with roughly nine tenths appearing a single time and roughly 3.5% taken by the ten largest. The junction had 7 bases not matched to a gene; V was cut back by 0 bases and J by 3 bases. This CDR3 spans 16 amino acids. CDR1 MGHRA and CDR2 YSYEKL come from the germline V gene. The sample here was PBMCs, taken in the first trimester of pregnancy. This rearrangement joins TRBV4-1 to TRBJ1-2; TRBD1 matches 7 bases. This sequence was found in a female donor in good health, serving as a control in a pregnancy study. Some clones in this sample may be carry-over from other donors' samples. The CDR3, as DNA: TGCGCCAGCAGCCAAGATGCAGGGGGAAACCACTATGGCTACACCTTC. Encoded protein: CASSQDAGGNHYGYTF.